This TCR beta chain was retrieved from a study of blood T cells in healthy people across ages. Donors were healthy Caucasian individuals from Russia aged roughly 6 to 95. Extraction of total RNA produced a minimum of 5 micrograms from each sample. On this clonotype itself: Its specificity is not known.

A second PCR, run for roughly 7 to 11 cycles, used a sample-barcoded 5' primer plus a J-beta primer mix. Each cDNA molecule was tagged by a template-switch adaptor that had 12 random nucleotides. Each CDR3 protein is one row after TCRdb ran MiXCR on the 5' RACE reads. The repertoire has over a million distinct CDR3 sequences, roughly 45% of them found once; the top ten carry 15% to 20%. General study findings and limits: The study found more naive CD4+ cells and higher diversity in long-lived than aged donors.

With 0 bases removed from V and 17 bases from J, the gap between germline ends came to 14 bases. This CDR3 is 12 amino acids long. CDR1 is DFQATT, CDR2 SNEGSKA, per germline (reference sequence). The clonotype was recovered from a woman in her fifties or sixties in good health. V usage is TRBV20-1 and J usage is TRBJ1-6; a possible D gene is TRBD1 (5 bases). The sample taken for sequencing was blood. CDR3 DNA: TGCAGTGCTAGAGATTGGGGCGCGGGGTTCCACTTT. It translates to CSARDWGAGFHF.